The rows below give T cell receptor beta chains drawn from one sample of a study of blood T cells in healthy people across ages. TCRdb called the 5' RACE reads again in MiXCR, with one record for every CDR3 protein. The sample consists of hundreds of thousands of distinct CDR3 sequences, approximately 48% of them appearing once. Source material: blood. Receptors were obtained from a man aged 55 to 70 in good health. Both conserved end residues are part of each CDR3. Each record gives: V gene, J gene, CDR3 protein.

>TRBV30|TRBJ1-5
CAWSQKGGANRPQHF
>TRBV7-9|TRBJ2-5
CASSRTSGGRGETQYF
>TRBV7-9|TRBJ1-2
CASSPVQANYGYTF
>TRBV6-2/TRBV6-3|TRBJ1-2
CASSYGSGPPGYGYTF
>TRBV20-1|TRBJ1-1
CSAGDGGKAFF
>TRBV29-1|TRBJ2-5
CSVEAPRTPDTQYF
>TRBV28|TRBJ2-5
CASRRKGGSLETQYF
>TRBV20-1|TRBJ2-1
CSATTGGLGNEQFF
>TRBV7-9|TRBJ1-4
CASSQGQATNEKLFF
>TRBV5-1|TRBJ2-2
CASRDRTGAGELFF
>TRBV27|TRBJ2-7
CASSLSGSDPEQYF
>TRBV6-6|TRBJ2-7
CASRRDFVLYEQYF
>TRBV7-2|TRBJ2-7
CASSPRQPYEQYF
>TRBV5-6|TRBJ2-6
CASSSSAGANVLTF
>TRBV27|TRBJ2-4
CASSPSWTGKNIQYF
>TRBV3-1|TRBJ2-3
CASSQEGPSATVLPTTQYF
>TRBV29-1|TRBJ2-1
CSVAGGRARRVNEQFF
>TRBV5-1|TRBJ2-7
CASSLVRGQGGSYEQYF
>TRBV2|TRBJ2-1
CASSAGLAGAYNEQFF
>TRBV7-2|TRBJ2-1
CASSLGRGLGNEQFF
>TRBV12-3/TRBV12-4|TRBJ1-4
CASSSHRGGNEKLFF
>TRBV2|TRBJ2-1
CASRKGTSSYNEQFF
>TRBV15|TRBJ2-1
CATSSLGERNEQFF
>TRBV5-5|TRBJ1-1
CASSLGGTYMNTEAFF
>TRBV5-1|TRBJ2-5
CASSLDSSEEQYF
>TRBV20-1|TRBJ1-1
CRSVGDEAFF
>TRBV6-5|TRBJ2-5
CASSPSGQGQTQYF
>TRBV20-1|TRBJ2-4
CSARDLPWEYF
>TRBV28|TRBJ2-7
CASSPQGPPPSYEQYF
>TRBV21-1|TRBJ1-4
CASHPRLGGRANEKLFF
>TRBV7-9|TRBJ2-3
CASSLNPDTQYF
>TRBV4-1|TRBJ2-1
CASSQLRQGYNEQFF
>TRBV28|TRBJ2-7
CASSPTVTGMDEQYF
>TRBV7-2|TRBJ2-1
CASSLTTHEQFF
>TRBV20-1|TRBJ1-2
CSAPTAAYGYTF
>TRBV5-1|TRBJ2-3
CASSGDRESDTQYF
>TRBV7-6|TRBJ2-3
CASSLQALSTDTQYF
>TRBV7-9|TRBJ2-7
CASSLAVVFSYEQYF
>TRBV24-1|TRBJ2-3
CATSGGPLKDTQYF
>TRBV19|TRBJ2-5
CASSLGAGPRETQYF
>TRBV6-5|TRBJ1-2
CASSYAPWKGHYGYTF
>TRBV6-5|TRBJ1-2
CASSEGLSSYGYTF